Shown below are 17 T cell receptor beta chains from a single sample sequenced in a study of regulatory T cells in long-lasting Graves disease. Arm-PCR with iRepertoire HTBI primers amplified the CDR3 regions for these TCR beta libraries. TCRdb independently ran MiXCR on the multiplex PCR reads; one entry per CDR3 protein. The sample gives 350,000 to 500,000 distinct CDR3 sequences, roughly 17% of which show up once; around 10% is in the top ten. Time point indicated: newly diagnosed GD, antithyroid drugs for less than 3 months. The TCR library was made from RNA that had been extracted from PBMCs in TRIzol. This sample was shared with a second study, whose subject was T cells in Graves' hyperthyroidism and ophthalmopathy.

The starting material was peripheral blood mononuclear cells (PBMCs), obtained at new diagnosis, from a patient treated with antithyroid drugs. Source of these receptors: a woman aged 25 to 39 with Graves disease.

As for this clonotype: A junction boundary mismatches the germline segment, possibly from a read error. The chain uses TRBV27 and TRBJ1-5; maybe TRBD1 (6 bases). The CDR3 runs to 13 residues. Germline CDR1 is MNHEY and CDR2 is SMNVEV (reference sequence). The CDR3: CASSFGQGRPEDF. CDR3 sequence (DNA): TGTGCCAGCAGTTTTGGGCAGGGGCGACCAGAGGATTTT.

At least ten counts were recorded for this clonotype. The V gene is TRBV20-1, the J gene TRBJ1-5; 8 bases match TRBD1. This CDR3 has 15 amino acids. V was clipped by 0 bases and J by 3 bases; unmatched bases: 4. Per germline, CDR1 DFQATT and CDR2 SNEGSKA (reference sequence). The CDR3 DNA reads TGCAGTGCTAGAGAAAGGGACAGGTACAATCAGCCCCAGCATTTT. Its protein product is CSARERDRYNQPQHF.

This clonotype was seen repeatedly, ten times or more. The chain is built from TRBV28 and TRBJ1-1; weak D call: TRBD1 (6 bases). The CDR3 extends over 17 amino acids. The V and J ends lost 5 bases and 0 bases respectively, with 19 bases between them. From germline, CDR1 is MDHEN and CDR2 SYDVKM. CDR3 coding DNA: TGTGCCAGCAGTGACCTACCCGGACAGACAATGAACACTGAAGCTTTCTTT. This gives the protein CASSDLPGQTMNTEAFF.

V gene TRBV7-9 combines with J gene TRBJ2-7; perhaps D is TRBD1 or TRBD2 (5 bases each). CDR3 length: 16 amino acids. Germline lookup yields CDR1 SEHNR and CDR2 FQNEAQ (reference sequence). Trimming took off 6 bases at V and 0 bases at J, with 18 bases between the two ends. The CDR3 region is CASSRQGRTSSYEQYF. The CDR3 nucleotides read TGTGCCAGCAGTCGTCAGGGACGGACGAGCTCCTACGAGCAGTACTTC.

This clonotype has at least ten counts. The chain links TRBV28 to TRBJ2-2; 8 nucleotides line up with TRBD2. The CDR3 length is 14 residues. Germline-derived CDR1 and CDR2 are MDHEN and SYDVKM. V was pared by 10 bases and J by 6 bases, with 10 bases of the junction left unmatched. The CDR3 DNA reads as TGTGCCACCTCCTTGAGGACTAGCCCCGGGGAGCTGTTTTTT. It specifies CATSLRTSPGELFF.

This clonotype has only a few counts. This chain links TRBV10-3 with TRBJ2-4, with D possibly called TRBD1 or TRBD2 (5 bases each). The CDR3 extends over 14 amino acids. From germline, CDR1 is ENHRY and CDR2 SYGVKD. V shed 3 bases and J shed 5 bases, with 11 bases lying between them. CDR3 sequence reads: CAISETGTENIQYF. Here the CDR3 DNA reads TGTGCCATCAGTGAAACCGGGACGGAAAACATTCAGTACTTC.

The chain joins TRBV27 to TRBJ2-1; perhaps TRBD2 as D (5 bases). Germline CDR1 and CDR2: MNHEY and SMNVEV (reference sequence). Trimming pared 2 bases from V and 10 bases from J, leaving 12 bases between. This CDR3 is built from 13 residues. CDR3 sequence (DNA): TGTGCCAGCAGTTTACTCCTAGCCGGCGAGCAGTTCTTC. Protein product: CASSLLLAGEQFF.

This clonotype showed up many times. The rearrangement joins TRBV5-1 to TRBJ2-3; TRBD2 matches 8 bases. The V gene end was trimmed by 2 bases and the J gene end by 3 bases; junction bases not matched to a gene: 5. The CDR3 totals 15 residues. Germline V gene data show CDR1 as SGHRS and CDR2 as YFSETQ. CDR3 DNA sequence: TGCGCCAGCAGCTTCCCAGCGGGAGAGACAGATACGCAGTATTTT. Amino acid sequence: CASSFPAGETDTQYF.

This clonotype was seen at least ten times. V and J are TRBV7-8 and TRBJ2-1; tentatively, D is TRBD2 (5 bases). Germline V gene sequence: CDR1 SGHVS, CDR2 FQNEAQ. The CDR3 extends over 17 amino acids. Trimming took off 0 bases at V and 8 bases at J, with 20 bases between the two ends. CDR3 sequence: CASSLARAGDGVYEQFF. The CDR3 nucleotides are TGTGCCAGCAGCTTAGCGCGGGCAGGCGATGGGGTGTATGAGCAGTTCTTC.

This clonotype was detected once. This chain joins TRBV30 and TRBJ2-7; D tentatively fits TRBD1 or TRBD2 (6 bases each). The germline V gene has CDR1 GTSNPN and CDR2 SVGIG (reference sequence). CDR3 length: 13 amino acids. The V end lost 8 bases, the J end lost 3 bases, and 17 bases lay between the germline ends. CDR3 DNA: TGTGCCGGAGACAGGACTAACGACTACGAGCAGTACTTC. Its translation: CAGDRTNDYEQYF.

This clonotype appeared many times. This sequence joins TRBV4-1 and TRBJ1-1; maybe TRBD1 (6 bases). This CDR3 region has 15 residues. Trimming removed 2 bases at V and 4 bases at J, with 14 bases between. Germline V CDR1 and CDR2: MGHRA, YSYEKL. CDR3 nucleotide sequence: TGCGCCAGCAGCCAAAGATCGGGGGGCGGCACTGAAGCTTTCTTT. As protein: CASSQRSGGGTEAFF.

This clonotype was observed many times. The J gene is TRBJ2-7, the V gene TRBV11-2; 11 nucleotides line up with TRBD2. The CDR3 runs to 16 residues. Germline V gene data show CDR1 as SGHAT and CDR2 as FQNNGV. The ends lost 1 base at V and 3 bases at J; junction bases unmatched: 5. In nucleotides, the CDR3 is TGTGCCAGCAGCTTAGCGGGGACTAGCGGATTCTACGAGCAGTACTTC. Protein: CASSLAGTSGFYEQYF. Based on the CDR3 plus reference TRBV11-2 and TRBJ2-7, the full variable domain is EAGVAQSPRYKIIEKRQSVAFWCNPISGHATLYWYQQILGQGPKLLIQFQNNGVVDDSQLPKDRFSAERLKGVDSTLKIQPAKLEDSAVYLCASSLAGTSGFYEQYFGPGTRLTVT.

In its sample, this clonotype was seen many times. CDR3 in DNA: TGTGCCAGCAACCGGGGCAATGAGCAGTTCTTC. This gives the protein CASNRGNEQFF. The chain carries TRBV13 and TRBJ2-1, with a tentative D call TRBD2 (5 bases). The V end lost 7 bases, the J end lost 6 bases, and 7 bases lay between the germline ends. The CDR3 is 11 amino acids. Germline V lookup: CDR1 PRHDT, CDR2 FYEKMQ (reference sequence).

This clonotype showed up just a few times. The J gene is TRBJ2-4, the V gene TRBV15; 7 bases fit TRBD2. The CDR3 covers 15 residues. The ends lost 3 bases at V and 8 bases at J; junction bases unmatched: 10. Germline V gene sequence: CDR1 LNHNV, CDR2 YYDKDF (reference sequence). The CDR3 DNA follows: TGTGCCACCAGCAGGGGGGGAGGGGTTGAAGACATTCAGTACTTC. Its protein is CATSRGGGVEDIQYF.

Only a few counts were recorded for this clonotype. CDR3 nucleotide sequence: TGTGCCAGCAGCCCATCGACTGGTTCCCTAATAGGGAGCTATGGCTACACCTTC. It encodes CASSPSTGSLIGSYGYTF. V is TRBV5-4 and J is TRBJ1-2, with D uncertain. CDR3 size: 18 residues. V was trimmed by 4 bases and J by 4 bases, leaving 26 bases between them. From germline, CDR1 is SGHNT and CDR2 YYREEE (reference sequence). Filled out from reference TRBV5-4 and TRBJ1-2, the complete variable domain reads ETGVTQSPTHLIKTRGQQVTLRCSSQSGHNTVSWYQQALGQGPQFIFQYYREEENGRGNFPPRFSGLQFPNYSSELNVNALELDDSALYLCASSPSTGSLIGSYGYTFGSGTRLTVV.

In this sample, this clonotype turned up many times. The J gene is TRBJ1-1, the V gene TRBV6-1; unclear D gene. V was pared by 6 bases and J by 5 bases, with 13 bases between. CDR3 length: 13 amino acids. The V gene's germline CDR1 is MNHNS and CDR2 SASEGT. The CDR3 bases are TGTGCCAGCAGCACCCTGGGAAGGACTGAAGCTTTCTTT. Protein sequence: CASSTLGRTEAFF.

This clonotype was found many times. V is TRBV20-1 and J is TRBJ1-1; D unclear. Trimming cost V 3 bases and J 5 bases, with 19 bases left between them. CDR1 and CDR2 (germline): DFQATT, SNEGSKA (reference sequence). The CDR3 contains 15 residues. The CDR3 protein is CSASLPESRRTEAFF. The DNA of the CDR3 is TGCAGTGCTAGTCTCCCGGAGTCGCGGAGAACTGAAGCTTTCTTT.